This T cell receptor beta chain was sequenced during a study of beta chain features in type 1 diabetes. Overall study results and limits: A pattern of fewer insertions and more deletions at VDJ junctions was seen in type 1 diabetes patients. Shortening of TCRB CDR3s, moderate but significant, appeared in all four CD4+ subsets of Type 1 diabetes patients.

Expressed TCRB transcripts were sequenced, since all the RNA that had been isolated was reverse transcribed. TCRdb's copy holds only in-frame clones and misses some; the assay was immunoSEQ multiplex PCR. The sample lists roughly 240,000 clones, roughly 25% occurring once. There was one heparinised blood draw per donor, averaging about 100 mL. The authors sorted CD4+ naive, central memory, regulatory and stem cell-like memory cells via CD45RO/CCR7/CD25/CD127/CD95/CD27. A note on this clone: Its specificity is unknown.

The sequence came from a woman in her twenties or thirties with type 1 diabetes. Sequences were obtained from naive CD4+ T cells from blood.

CDR3 sequence: CASGSTEGTEAFF. The CDR3 nucleotides are TGTGCCAGCGGGAGTACGGAGGGTACTGAAGCTTTCTTT. The chain uses TRBV2 and TRBJ1-1; no clear D gene. Trimming shortened V by 8 bases and J by 5 bases, and 15 bases separated the two germline ends. Germline V gene data show CDR1 as SNHLY and CDR2 as FYNNEI. The CDR3 runs to 13 residues.